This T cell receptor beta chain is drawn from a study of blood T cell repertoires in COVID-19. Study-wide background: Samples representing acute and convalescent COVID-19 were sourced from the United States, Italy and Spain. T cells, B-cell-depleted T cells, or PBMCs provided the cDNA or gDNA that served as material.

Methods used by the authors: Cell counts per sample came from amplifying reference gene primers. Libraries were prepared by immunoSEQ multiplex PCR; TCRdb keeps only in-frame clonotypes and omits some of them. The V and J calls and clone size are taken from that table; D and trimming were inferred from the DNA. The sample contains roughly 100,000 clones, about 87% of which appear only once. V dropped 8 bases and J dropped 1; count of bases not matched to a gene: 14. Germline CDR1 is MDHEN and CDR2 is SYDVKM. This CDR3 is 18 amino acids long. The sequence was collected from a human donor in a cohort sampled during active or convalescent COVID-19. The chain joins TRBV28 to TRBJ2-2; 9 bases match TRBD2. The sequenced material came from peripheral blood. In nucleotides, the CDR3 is TGTGCCAGCCAATTCCCCGCGGGGGGGGCCGGGAACACCGGGGAGCTGTTTTTT. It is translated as CASQFPAGGAGNTGELFF.